Listed here is a single T cell receptor (beta chain). PCR used 60 Vbeta primers and 13 Jbeta primers. Generated by immunoSEQ multiplex PCR, the TCRdb table keeps only in-frame clones and is missing some. The sample has about 98,000 clones, about 81% seen once. This entry comes from a study of cytomegalovirus exposure and HLA in healthy donors. The CDR3 is made up of 16 amino acids. The V and J ends lost 0 bases and 3 bases respectively, with 15 bases between them. Germline V lookup: CDR1 ENHRY, CDR2 SYGVKD. The sequence derives from a man aged 18 to 29 in good health and CMV-seropositive. Sequenced input: PBMCs. The rearrangement links TRBV10-3 to TRBJ2-7; TRBD1 might be the D (6 bases). The CDR3 loop is CAISESSATGLYEQYF. The CDR3 nucleotides are TGTGCCATCAGTGAGTCCTCGGCGACAGGACTCTACGAGCAGTACTTC.